This T cell receptor (beta chain) was recorded in a study of T cell repertoires in cytomegalovirus infection. Study findings and constraints: It was HLA-C-restricted CMV-specific TCR beta clonotypes that dominated the response ex vivo.

This clonotype was observed a handful of times. Its antigen is currently unknown. Looked up from germline, CDR1 is MNHEY and CDR2 is SMNVEV (reference sequence). The length of the CDR3 is 14 residues. The junction had 5 bases not matched to a gene; V was cut back by 6 bases and J by 3 bases. TCRdb re-called the reads with MiXCR, one entry per CDR3 protein. The repertoire consists of about 900,000 distinct CDR3 sequences, with about 33% occurring once and the leading ten covering around an eighth. The sequenced sample was cultured CD8+ T cells from PBMCs, obtained from culture after CMV antigen stimulation. The source of this sequence is a human donor in good health (CMV status not recorded). Some clones in this sample may be carry-over from other donors' samples. This chain links TRBV27 with TRBJ2-1; 7 bases fit TRBD2. The CDR3 sequence: CASRPGLFYNEQFF. For the CDR3, the DNA is TGTGCCAGCAGACCGGGACTATTCTACAATGAGCAGTTCTTC.